Listed here are 13 T cell receptor beta chains from one sample, sequenced in a study of blood T cell repertoires in COVID-19. The repertoire was sequenced with immunoSEQ multiplex PCR; TCRdb's copy has only in-frame clones and lacks some. The data hold around 250,000 clones, with about 82% observed a single time. Material for sequencing was peripheral blood. These receptors were collected from a man older than 75 with acute or convalescent COVID-19.

In its sample, this clone was seen a few times. The gene calls are TRBV6-1 and TRBJ1-1; D unclear. The V and J ends lost 1 base and 2 bases respectively, with 8 bases between them. CDR1 MNHNS and CDR2 SASEGT come from the germline V gene. This CDR3 spans 14 amino acids. CDR3 loop: CASSEVGRNTEAFF. DNA of the CDR3: TGTGCCAGCAGTGAAGTGGGCAGAAACACTGAAGCTTTCTTT.

CDR3 nucleotides: TGCAGTGCTAGTGCGAGAGAGCAGTTCTTC. Its translation is CSASAREQFF. This rearrangement joins TRBV20-1 to TRBJ2-1; D is undetermined. The CDR3 covers 10 residues. The germline V gene encodes CDR1 DFQATT and CDR2 SNEGSKA (reference sequence). V was shortened by 3 bases and J by 10 bases, with 7 bases between the two germline ends.

This chain connects TRBV3-1 (or the pseudogene TRBV3-2) to TRBJ2-7; D possibly corresponds to TRBD1 (5 bases). The CDR3 length is 16 residues. The germline V gene encodes CDR1 LGHDT and CDR2 YNNKEL (reference sequence). Trimming took 6 bases from V and 5 from J, leaving 23 bases between them. CDR3 residues: CASSLGIAGKPHEQYF. The CDR3 DNA follows: TGTGCCAGCAGTTTAGGTATAGCAGGGAAGCCCCACGAGCAGTACTTC.

The chain links TRBV5-1 to TRBJ1-4; D might be TRBD1 (5 bases). Trimming took 4 bases from V and 4 from J, leaving 14 bases between them. From germline, CDR1 is SGHRS and CDR2 YFSETQ. CDR3 length: 15 amino acids. The CDR3 DNA reads TGCGCCAGCAGCCCATCAGGGAGGTTTAATGAAAAACTGTTTTTT. Translation: CASSPSGRFNEKLFF.

The V call is TRBV4-2, the J call TRBJ1-6; D is unresolved. From germline, CDR1 is LGHNA and CDR2 YNFKEQ. V dropped 5 bases and J dropped 6 bases, with 17 bases sitting between them. The CDR3 is 16 residues long. The CDR3 protein is CASSKTFGDGNSPLHF. DNA of the CDR3: TGTGCCAGCAGCAAAACGTTCGGGGATGGTAATTCACCCCTCCACTTT.

V and J are TRBV5-1 and TRBJ1-6; D uncertain. V gave up 2 bases and J gave up 5 bases, with 11 bases separating them. Germline V lookup: CDR1 SGHRS, CDR2 YFSETQ. This CDR3 spans 15 amino acids. The CDR3 nucleotides read TGCGCCAGCAGCTTAGGTCAGGCCGATAATTCACCCCTCCACTTT. This encodes CASSLGQADNSPLHF. Supplemented by reference TRBV5-1 and TRBJ1-6, the full variable domain reads KAGVTQTPRYLIKTRGQQVTLSCSPISGHRSVSWYQQTPGQGLQFLFEYFSETQRNKGNFPGRFSGRQFSNSRSEMNVSTLELGDSALYLCASSLGQADNSPLHFGNGTRLTVT.

The chain couples TRBV5-1 to TRBJ2-3; 7 bases fit TRBD2. J lost 6 bases, V lost 7 bases, and 2 bases had no gene match. Germline CDR1 is SGHRS and CDR2 is YFSETQ. CDR3 length: 11 amino acids. The CDR3: CASGRGDTQYF. CDR3 sequence (DNA): TGCGCCAGCGGGCGGGGGGATACGCAGTATTTT.

This rearrangement joins TRBV5-1 to TRBJ1-2; D is unresolved. The CDR3 totals 14 residues. V lost 0 bases and J lost 4, with 10 bases in between. Germline V lookup: CDR1 SGHRS, CDR2 YFSETQ. CDR3: CASSLVAGVYGYTF. In nucleotides, the CDR3 is TGCGCCAGCAGCTTGGTGGCAGGCGTCTATGGCTACACCTTC.

V gene TRBV6-5 combines with J gene TRBJ1-5; D is undetermined. V shed 2 bases and J shed 0 bases, with 8 bases lying between them. The CDR3 extends over 15 amino acids. Per germline, CDR1 MNHEY and CDR2 SVGAGI. This CDR3 reads CASSYTEGSNQPQHF. CDR3 coding DNA: TGTGCCAGCAGTTACACGGAGGGTAGCAATCAGCCCCAGCATTTT.

This clone was counted a single time. V usage is TRBV13 and J usage is TRBJ1-4; 10 bases agree with TRBD1. From germline, CDR1 is PRHDT and CDR2 FYEKMQ (reference sequence). The CDR3 consists of 14 residues. The V gene end was trimmed by 8 bases and the J gene end by 9 bases; junction bases not matched to a gene: 9. This chain's CDR3 is CASSPGTGDKKLFF. For the CDR3, the DNA is TGTGCCAGCTCACCCGGGACAGGGGATAAAAAACTGTTTTTT.

This clone was found once. The DNA for the CDR3 is TGTGCCAGCAGGGGACTTCCCCACTCCTACAATGAGCAGTTCTTC. This sequence encodes CASRGLPHSYNEQFF. The chain combines TRBV28 with TRBJ2-1, with D possibly TRBD2 on 6 matching bases. Germline-derived CDR1 and CDR2 are MDHEN and SYDVKM. V dropped 6 bases and J dropped 0 bases, with 12 bases sitting between them. This CDR3 is built from 15 residues.

This chain joins TRBV28 and TRBJ1-1, with 9 bases fitting TRBD1. CDR1 MDHEN and CDR2 SYDVKM come from the germline V gene. Trimming cost V 6 bases and J 2 bases; bases outside gene matches: 10. The CDR3 extends over 16 amino acids. Here the CDR3 DNA reads TGTGCCAGCAGAAAAGCCGGGACAGGGTCTAACACTGAAGCTTTCTTT. This sequence encodes CASRKAGTGSNTEAFF.

This chain joins TRBV28 and TRBJ1-2; 8 nucleotides agree with TRBD1. V shed 7 bases, J shed 4 bases, and the junction held 5 bases outside the gene matches. The CDR3 is 13 amino acids. From germline, CDR1 is MDHEN and CDR2 SYDVKM. CDR3 bases: TGTGCCAGCATGGACAGGGCGACCTATGGCTACACCTTC. The encoded protein is CASMDRATYGYTF.